The TCR beta chain described here comes from a study of monozygotic twins with inflammatory bowel disease. An approximately 2.3 ml blood sample was drawn per donor. Each CDR3 protein gets one entry in TCRdb, which reprocessed the 5' RACE reads and gives no DNA. There are 300,000 to 350,000 distinct CDR3 sequences in the sample, with 2% to 2.5% held by the top ten. What was sequenced was blood. This TCR was sampled from a human donor with ulcerative colitis or Crohn's disease, or a healthy co-twin of an affected twin (not recorded which).

CDR3 sequence: CASGDTDTQYF. The chain is built from TRBV7-9 and TRBJ2-3. The CDR3 contains 11 residues. Germline V gene sequence: CDR1 SEHNR, CDR2 FQNEAQ (reference sequence).